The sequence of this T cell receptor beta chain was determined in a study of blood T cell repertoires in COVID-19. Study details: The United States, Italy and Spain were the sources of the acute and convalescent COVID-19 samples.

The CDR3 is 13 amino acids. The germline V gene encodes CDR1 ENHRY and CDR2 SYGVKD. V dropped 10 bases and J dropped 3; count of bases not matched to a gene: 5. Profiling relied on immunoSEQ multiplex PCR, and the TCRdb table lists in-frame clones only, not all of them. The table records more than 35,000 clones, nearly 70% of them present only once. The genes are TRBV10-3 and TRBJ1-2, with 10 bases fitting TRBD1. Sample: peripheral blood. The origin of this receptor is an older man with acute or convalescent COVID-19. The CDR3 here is CATKGQGHYGYTF. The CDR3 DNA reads TGTGCCACGAAGGGACAGGGGCACTATGGCTACACCTTC.